This T cell receptor (beta chain) stems from a study of T cells in Graves' hyperthyroidism and ophthalmopathy. The study's findings and limits: Most expanded thyroid clonotypes above 0.001 also appeared in blood.

Ophthalmopathy patients showed a Clinical Activity Score of at least 3, NOSPECS grade of at least 4 and duration under 3 months. Uncontrolled infection, other autoimmune disease, pregnancy or lactation barred patients from enrollment. Germline CDR1 MNHNS, CDR2 SASEGT. The V gene end was trimmed by 6 bases and the J gene end by 6 bases; junction bases not matched to a gene: 16. The CDR3 totals 18 residues. Template material for amplifying TCR beta CDR3 regions consisted of RNA transcripts. HTBI primers were the set used in a first-round RT-PCR of the TCR CDR3. From the multiplex PCR reads, TCRdb called clonotypes with MiXCR, one entry per CDR3 protein. The sample lists about 350,000 distinct CDR3 sequences; around 18% were seen once. Notes on this clonotype: Its antigen remains unidentified.

The chain joins TRBV6-1 to TRBJ2-5; 13 bases match TRBD2. The receptor was isolated from a woman in her thirties or forties with Graves' ophthalmopathy. Sequenced sample: blood. The CDR3 region has the DNA TGTGCCAGCAGCCCCGGACTAGCGGGAGAAGATACTAAGCAGACCCAGTACTTC. Translated, it gives CASSPGLAGEDTKQTQYF.